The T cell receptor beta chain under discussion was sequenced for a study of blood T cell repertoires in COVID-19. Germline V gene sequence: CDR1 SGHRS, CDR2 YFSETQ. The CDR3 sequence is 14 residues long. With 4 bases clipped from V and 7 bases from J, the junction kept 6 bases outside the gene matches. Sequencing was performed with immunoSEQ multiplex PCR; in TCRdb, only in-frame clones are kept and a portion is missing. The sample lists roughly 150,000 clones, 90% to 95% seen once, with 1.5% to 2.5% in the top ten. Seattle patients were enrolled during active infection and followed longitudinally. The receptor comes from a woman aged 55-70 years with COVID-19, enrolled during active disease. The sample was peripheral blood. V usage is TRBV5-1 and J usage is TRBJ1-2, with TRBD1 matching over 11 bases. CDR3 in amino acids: CASSVGQGASGYTF. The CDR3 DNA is TGCGCCAGCAGCGTCGGACAGGGGGCCAGTGGCTACACCTTC.